This T cell receptor (beta chain) derives from a study of beta chain features in type 1 diabetes. Study as a whole: What patients shared with healthy donors was a similar profile of age, gender and cell yields. Study outcomes and limitations: Any PCR bias toward short templates would affect both groups alike.

Reverse transcribing all isolated RNA meant expressed TCRB transcripts were sequenced. This table comes from immunoSEQ multiplex PCR, and its TCRdb copy is limited to in-frame clones, with some not included. The sample records 250,000 to 300,000 clones, 7.5% to 9.5% being singletons. The V end was cut by 5 bases, the J end by 2 bases, with 8 bases between. The germline CDR1 and CDR2 sequences are LGHNA and YSLEER. This CDR3 comprises 13 residues. As for this clone: The target antigen is unknown.

The receptor comes from a woman aged 18-29 years in good health. The sample was central memory CD4+ T cells from blood. This sequence joins TRBV4-3 and TRBJ2-3; no reliable D call. The CDR3 coding sequence is TGCGCCAGCAGCGTGAGATCCACAGATACGCAGTATTTT. It specifies CASSVRSTDTQYF.